The 6 T cell receptor beta chains reported below all come from one sample, sequenced in a study of graft-versus-host responses after intestinal transplantation. Here immunoSEQ multiplex PCR was the method, and the copy in TCRdb shows in-frame clones only, minus some. The table records some 85,000 clones, roughly 84% of them present only once. No antigen has been identified for these receptors. The sequenced sample was unstimulated CD8+ T cells sorted from spleen or lymph node cells, obtained before transplant. All receptors come from a human donor who was the organ donor for an intestinal transplant.

This chain joins TRBV7-6 and TRBJ1-1; the match to TRBD1 covers 8 bases. This CDR3 region has 14 residues. V was pared by 2 bases and J by 5 bases, with 4 bases of the junction left unmatched. Germline CDR1 SGHVS, CDR2 FNYEAQ. The CDR3: CASSLQGAYTEAFF. Written as DNA, the CDR3 is TGTGCCAGCAGCTTACAGGGGGCATATACTGAAGCTTTCTTT.

The chain couples TRBV7-9 to TRBJ1-1; no definite D call. The CDR3 covers 13 residues. V lost 4 bases to trimming and J lost 8 bases, with 14 bases between them. Germline CDR1 SEHNR, CDR2 FQNEAQ (reference sequence). DNA for the CDR3: TGTGCCAGCAGCTACGGGCCCGGCATAGAAGCTTTCTTT. Protein sequence: CASSYGPGIEAFF.

This clone was detected a few times. The rearrangement links TRBV28 to TRBJ1-1; D unresolved. Trimming pared 5 bases from V and 1 base from J, leaving 8 bases between. CDR3 length equals 13 residues. Looked up from germline, CDR1 is MDHEN and CDR2 is SYDVKM. As DNA, the CDR3 is TGTGCCAGCAGTCGGACGGAGAACACTGAAGCTTTCTTT. Its protein is CASSRTENTEAFF.

The chain combines TRBV7-8 with TRBJ2-1, with D possibly TRBD2 on 5 matching bases. CDR3 length: 14 residues. Trimming removed 1 base at V and 9 bases at J, with 13 bases between. The V gene's germline CDR1 is SGHVS and CDR2 FQNEAQ. The CDR3 DNA sequence: TGTGCCAGCAGCTTAGTAGAGGTGGGAGTTGAGCAGTTCTTC. Amino acid sequence: CASSLVEVGVEQFF.

The rearrangement joins TRBV4-1 to TRBJ2-4; TRBD1 agrees at 8 bases. The trim removed 3 bases at V and 6 bases at J, leaving 16 bases unmatched. CDR1 and CDR2 from the germline V gene are MGHRA and YSYEKL. The CDR3 is made up of 18 amino acids. The CDR3 region has the DNA TGCGCCAGCAGCCACCAATTGACAGGGGCCGAGGTGTCAAACATTCAGTACTTC. Protein sequence: CASSHQLTGAEVSNIQYF.

The chain joins TRBV7-9 to TRBJ2-1, with D tentatively TRBD1 (5 bases). CDR1 SEHNR and CDR2 FQNEAQ come from the germline V gene (reference sequence). The CDR3 contains 15 residues. V lost 6 bases, J lost 2 bases, and 14 bases lay in between. CDR3 in amino acids: CASSIIGATYNEQFF. CDR3 DNA: TGTGCCAGCAGTATAATTGGGGCTACCTACAATGAGCAGTTCTTC.